This TCR beta chain was profiled in a study of metastatic and nonmetastatic thyroid tumors (dated by TCRdb to about 2020). Study-level background: The researchers compared repertoires between peripheral blood samples and tumor or nodule tissue samples from patients with malignant or benign thyroid disease.

This clone counts as medium-sized (0.01 to 0.1%). Its antigen is not yet known. It has no much larger one-base neighbor in the sample; base qualities were not kept. V and J lose 2 bases and 3 bases, and a span of 4 bases separates them. According to the germline V gene, CDR1 reads MRHNA and CDR2 reads SNTAGT. From cysteine to phenylalanine, the CDR3 is 13 amino acids long. Here the CDR3 DNA is all that survives: 39 bases in frame from base 1. The method was PCR. Sequencing took place on an Illumina HiSeq 4000. The TCR beta-chain CDR3 region of each patient was profiled by high-throughput sequencing. Concerning the study's data processing: CDR3 differences across clinicopathological groups were used to build a classifier for discriminating distant-metastatic papillary thyroid cancer patients. Repertoire diversity was assessed with the Shannon index, and tumor-blood repertoire similarity with the Morisita-Horn index. TCRdb cleaned the public reads at Q25 with fastp, built clones with MiXCR and kept in-frame beta chains. TCRdb's processing, not the study's, gives the V and J calls here. Counted in this sample were about 20,000 clones; 10% to 12% of them appeared once. Jointly, the top ten make up approximately 8% of the sample.

No patient had received any treatment before thyroid surgery. The study retrospectively analysed patient clinical samples collected from about 2011 to 2018 using T-cell receptor beta sequencing. The paper's findings and limits, for the study overall: In both blood and tumor samples, malignant tumors were reported to have significantly higher TCR beta diversity than benign nodules.

The sequence joins TRBV6-4 to TRBJ2-2, with no D gene named confidently. Sequencing input: blood. This receptor was obtained from a female donor with papillary thyroid cancer or a benign thyroid nodule (not recorded which). Some clones in this sample may be carry-over from other donors' samples. The CDR3 sequence is CASSDRDTGELFF. The DNA reads TGTGCCAGCAGTGACAGGGACACCGGGGAGCTGTTTTTT.